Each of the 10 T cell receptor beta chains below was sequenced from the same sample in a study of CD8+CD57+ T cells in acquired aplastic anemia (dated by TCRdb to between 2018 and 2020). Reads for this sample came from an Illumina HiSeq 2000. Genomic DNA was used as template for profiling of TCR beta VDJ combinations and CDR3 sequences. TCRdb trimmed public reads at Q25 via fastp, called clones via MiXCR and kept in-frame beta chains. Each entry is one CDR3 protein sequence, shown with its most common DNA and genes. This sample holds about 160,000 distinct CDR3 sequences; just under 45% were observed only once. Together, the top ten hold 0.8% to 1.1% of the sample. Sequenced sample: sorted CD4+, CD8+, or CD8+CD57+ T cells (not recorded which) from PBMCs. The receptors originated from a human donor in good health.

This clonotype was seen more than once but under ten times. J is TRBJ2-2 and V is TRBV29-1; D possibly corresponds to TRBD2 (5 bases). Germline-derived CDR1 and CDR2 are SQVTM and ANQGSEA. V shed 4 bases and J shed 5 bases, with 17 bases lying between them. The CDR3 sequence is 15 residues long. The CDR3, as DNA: TGCAGCGTTGGGGCGGGCCCCCTGGGGACCGGGGAGCTGTTTTTT. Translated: CSVGAGPLGTGELFF.

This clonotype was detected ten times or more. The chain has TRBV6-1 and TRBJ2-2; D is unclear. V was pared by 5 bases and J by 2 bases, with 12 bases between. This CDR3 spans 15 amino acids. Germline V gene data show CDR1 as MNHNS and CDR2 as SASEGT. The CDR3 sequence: CASSPTTGNTGELFF. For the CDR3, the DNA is TGTGCCAGCAGTCCTACTACTGGAAACACCGGGGAGCTGTTTTTT.

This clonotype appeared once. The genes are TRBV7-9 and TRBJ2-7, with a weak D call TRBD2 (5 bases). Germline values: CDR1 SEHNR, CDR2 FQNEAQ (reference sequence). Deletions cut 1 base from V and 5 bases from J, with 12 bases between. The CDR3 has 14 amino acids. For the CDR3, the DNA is TGTGCCAGCAGCTTAGGCGGGCCAGCTAACGAGCAGTACTTC. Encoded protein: CASSLGGPANEQYF.

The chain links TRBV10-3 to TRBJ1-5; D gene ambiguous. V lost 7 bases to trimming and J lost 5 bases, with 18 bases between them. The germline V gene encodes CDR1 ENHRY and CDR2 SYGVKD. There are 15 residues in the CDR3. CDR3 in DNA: TGTGCCATCAAAGCGTTGGGCCCTCCTGATCAGCCCCAGCATTTT. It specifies CAIKALGPPDQPQHF.

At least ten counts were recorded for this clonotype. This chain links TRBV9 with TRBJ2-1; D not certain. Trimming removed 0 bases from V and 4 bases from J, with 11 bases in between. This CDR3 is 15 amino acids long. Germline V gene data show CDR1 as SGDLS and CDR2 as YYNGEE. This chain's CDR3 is CASSVVQTNYNEQFF. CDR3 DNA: TGTGCCAGCAGCGTAGTCCAGACAAATTACAATGAGCAGTTCTTC.

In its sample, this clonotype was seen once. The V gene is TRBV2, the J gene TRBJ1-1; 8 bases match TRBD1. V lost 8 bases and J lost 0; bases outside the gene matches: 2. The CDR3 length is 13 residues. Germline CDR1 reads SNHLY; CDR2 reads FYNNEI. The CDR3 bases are TGTGCCAGCGGACAGGGTTTGAACACTGAAGCTTTCTTT. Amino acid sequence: CASGQGLNTEAFF.

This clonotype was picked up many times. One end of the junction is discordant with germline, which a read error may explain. The CDR3 region has the DNA TGTGCTAGCAGCCCAGTAGGCAGTTCGAACACCGGGGAGCTGTTTTTT. Encoded protein: CASSPVGSSNTGELFF. V and J are TRBV7-7 and TRBJ2-2; D is unresolved. CDR3 length: 16 residues. CDR1 SSHAT and CDR2 FNYEAQ come from the germline V gene (reference sequence).

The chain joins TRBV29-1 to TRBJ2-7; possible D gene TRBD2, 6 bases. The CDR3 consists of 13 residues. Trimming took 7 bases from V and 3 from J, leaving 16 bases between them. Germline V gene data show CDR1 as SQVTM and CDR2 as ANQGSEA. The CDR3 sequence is CSAGGDDLYEQYF. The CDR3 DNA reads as TGCAGCGCCGGAGGGGACGATCTCTACGAGCAGTACTTC.

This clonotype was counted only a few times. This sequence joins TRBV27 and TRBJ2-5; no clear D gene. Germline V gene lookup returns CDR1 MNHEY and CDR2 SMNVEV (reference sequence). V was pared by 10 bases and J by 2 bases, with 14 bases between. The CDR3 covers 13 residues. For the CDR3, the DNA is TGTGCCACCTATAAGATAGGTCAAGAGACCCAGTACTTC. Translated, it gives CATYKIGQETQYF.

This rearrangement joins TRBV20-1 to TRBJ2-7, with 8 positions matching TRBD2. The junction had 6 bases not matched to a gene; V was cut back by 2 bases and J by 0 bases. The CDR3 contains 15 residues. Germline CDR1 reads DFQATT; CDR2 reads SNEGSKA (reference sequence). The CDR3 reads CSARLTSASSYEQYF. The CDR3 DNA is TGCAGTGCTAGACTGACTAGCGCGAGCTCCTACGAGCAGTACTTC.